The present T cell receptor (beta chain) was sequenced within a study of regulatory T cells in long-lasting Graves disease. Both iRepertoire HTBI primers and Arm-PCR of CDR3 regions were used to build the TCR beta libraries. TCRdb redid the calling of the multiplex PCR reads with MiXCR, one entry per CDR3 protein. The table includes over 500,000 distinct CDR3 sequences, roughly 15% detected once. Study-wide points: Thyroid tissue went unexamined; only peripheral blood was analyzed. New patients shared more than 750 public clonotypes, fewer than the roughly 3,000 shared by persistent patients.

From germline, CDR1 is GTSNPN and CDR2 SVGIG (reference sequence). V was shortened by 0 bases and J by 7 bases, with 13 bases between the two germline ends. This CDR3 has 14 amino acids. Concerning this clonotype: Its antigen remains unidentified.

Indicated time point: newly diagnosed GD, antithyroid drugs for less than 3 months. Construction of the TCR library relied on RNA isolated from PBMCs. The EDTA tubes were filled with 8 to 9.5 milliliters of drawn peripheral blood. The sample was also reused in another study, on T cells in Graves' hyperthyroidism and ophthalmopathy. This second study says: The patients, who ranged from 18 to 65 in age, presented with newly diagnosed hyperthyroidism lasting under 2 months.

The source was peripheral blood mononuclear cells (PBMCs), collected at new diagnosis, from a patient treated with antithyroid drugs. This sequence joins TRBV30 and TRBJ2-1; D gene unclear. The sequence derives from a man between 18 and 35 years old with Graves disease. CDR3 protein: CAWSVRQTRNEQFF. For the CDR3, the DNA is TGTGCCTGGAGTGTACGCCAAACCCGGAATGAGCAGTTCTTC.